These 31 T cell receptor beta chains were all obtained from the same sample, sequenced in a study of T cell responses to AZD1222 COVID-19 vaccine. Profiled with immunoSEQ multiplex PCR; TCRdb holds only in-frame clones, not every one. The table has approximately 88,000 clones, about nine tenths seen once. The sequencing used peripheral blood, collected 28 days after the second AZD1222 dose. All receptors come from an adult who received the AZD1222 COVID-19 vaccine.

The rearrangement joins TRBV4-3 to TRBJ2-2; perhaps TRBD2 as D (5 bases). The V end lost 4 bases, the J end lost 3 bases, and 12 bases lay between the germline ends. The length of the CDR3 is 15 residues. Per germline, CDR1 LGHNA and CDR2 YSLEER. The CDR3 DNA follows: TGCGCCAGCAGCCGCCTAGGGAGTGACACCGGGGAGCTGTTTTTT. Its protein is CASSRLGSDTGELFF.

The chain combines TRBV12-3 or TRBV12-4 with TRBJ1-2, with 8 bases matching TRBD1. The CDR3 length is 12 residues. Unmatched junction bases numbered 4, after V lost 6 bases and J lost 7 bases. The CDR3 DNA sequence: TGTGCCAGCAGCAGGGGGCTGTTTGGCTACACCTTC. This codes for CASSRGLFGYTF.

This chain connects TRBV2 to TRBJ2-5; D is perhaps TRBD2 (6 bases). The germline V and J ends were trimmed by 8 bases and 5 bases, with 15 bases remaining between them. Germline V gives CDR1 SNHLY, CDR2 FYNNEI. The CDR3 sequence is 13 residues long. CDR3 amino acids: CASFRQGGETQYF. In nucleotides, the CDR3 is TGTGCCAGCTTCAGGCAAGGAGGGGAGACCCAGTACTTC.

This clone was detected only once. The J gene is TRBJ2-5, the V gene TRBV19; perhaps D is TRBD1 or TRBD2 (5 bases each). Looked up from germline, CDR1 is LNHDA and CDR2 is SQIVND (reference sequence). Trimming took off 0 bases at V and 7 bases at J, with 12 bases between the two ends. The CDR3 contains 14 residues. This CDR3 reads CASSIEGRGGTQYF. The DNA of the CDR3 is TGTGCCAGTAGTATAGAAGGCCGGGGCGGGACCCAGTACTTC.

Concerning this clone: The same CDR3 arises from other DNA sequences in this sample as well. This chain links TRBV4-3 with TRBJ1-1; D unclear. Germline CDR1 and CDR2: LGHNA and YSLEER. V shed 0 bases and J shed 1 base, with 3 bases lying between them. The CDR3 runs to 13 residues. This chain's CDR3 is CASSQDPNTEAFF. Here the CDR3 DNA reads TGCGCCAGCAGCCAAGACCCGAACACTGAAGCTTTCTTT.

In its sample, this clone was seen once. The rearrangement uses TRBV7-2 and TRBJ2-3, with 7 bases identical to TRBD2. The CDR3 has 15 amino acids. The germline V gene has CDR1 SGHTA and CDR2 FQGNSA. The V segment lost 0 bases and the J segment 2 bases; nucleotides outside the gene matches: 2. The CDR3 coding sequence is TGTGCCAGCAGCTTAGCGGCGGGGGACACAGATACGCAGTATTTT. Translating gives CASSLAAGDTDTQYF.

The DNA of the CDR3 is TGCGCCAGCAGCCGAGGACAGGGTTCGGAGAATGAGCAGTTCTTC. The encoded protein is CASSRGQGSENEQFF. The rearrangement uses TRBV4-1 and TRBJ2-1; TRBD1 matches 8 bases. Looked up from germline, CDR1 is MGHRA and CDR2 is YSYEKL. This CDR3 region has 15 residues. The trim removed 4 bases at V and 7 bases at J, leaving 9 bases unmatched.

This chain links TRBV9 with TRBJ1-6; D is unclear. The CDR3 is 14 amino acids. V was shortened by 0 bases and J by 7 bases, with 8 bases between the two germline ends. Germline V gene sequence: CDR1 SGDLS, CDR2 YYNGEE. CDR3 loop: CASSVGQPNSPLHF. CDR3 coding DNA: TGTGCCAGCAGCGTAGGTCAGCCAAATTCACCCCTCCACTTT.

The chain uses TRBV6-6 and TRBJ2-7, with D perhaps TRBD2 (5 bases). Trimming removed 2 bases from V and 2 bases from J, with 7 bases in between. This CDR3 has 13 residues. Germline V gives CDR1 MNHNY, CDR2 SVGAGI (reference sequence). The CDR3 protein is CASSYGRAYEQYF. The DNA for the CDR3 is TGTGCCAGCAGTTACGGGAGAGCCTACGAGCAGTACTTC.

The gene calls are TRBV5-4 and TRBJ2-7; 9 bases are shared with TRBD1. This CDR3 has 16 residues. Losses at the gene ends were 2 bases for V and 4 bases for J; bases not matched to a gene: 10. Germline CDR1 SGHNT, CDR2 YYREEE (reference sequence). DNA for the CDR3: TGTGCCAGCAGCTTAGGGGGGGGACAGGGAACTTACGAGCAGTACTTC. This codes for CASSLGGGQGTYEQYF.

The chain carries TRBV4-3 and TRBJ1-2, with 9 bases matching TRBD1. Germline V gives CDR1 LGHNA, CDR2 YSLEER. The CDR3 runs 14 residues. V trimming: 3 bases; J trimming: 6 bases; junction bases outside the gene matches: 5. The CDR3 is CASSQETGGHGYTF. DNA of the CDR3: TGCGCCAGCAGCCAGGAGACAGGGGGTCATGGCTACACCTTC.

The V gene is TRBV10-3, the J gene TRBJ2-1; possibly TRBD1 for D (6 bases). This CDR3 has 15 amino acids. From germline, CDR1 is ENHRY and CDR2 SYGVKD. The V gene lost 5 bases and the J gene lost 2 bases, with 13 bases spanning the gap. This chain's CDR3 is CAISPPGQTYNEQFF. The CDR3 region has the DNA TGTGCCATCAGTCCACCGGGACAAACCTACAATGAGCAGTTCTTC.

V gene TRBV27 combines with J gene TRBJ2-2; D is unclear. Germline V CDR1 and CDR2: MNHEY, SMNVEV (reference sequence). V shed 3 bases and J shed 2 bases, with 7 bases lying between them. This CDR3 region has 14 residues. CDR3 sequence: CASSFMPNTGELFF. CDR3 DNA: TGTGCCAGCAGTTTCATGCCCAACACCGGGGAGCTGTTTTTT.

The chain links TRBV25-1 to TRBJ1-4; no definite D call. V dropped 0 bases and J dropped 0 bases, with 11 bases sitting between them. Germline assignment: CDR1 MGHDK and CDR2 SYGVNS. This CDR3 has 17 residues. The CDR3 DNA reads TGTGCCAGCAGTGAATATCCGGACCCTGCAACTAATGAAAAACTGTTTTTT. It translates to CASSEYPDPATNEKLFF. Complete variable domain (other parts from reference TRBV25-1 and TRBJ1-4): EADIYQTPRYLVIGTGKKITLECSQTMGHDKMYWYQQDPGMELHLIHYSYGVNSTEKGDLSSESTVSRIRTEHFPLTLESARPSHTSQYLCASSEYPDPATNEKLFFGSGTQLSVL.

The rearrangement uses TRBV6-2 or TRBV6-3 and TRBJ2-7; 7 nucleotides line up with TRBD2. The V and J ends lost 4 bases and 7 bases, in that order; junction bases with no gene match: 13. Germline V CDR1 and CDR2: MNHEY, SVGEGT. The length of the CDR3 is 15 residues. CDR3 bases: TGTGCCAGCAGTTTGCAGCGGGGCGGAATATTGGAGCAGTACTTC. It yields the protein CASSLQRGGILEQYF.

The chain joins TRBV6-5 to TRBJ1-5; D possibly corresponds to TRBD1 (5 bases). V was cut by 6 bases and J by 4 bases, with 16 bases left in between. CDR1 is MNHEY and CDR2 is SVGAGI in the germline V gene. The CDR3 is 15 amino acids. DNA of the CDR3: TGTGCCAGCAGCCTAGCGGGCCAGGGTAATCAGCCCCAGCATTTT. Protein: CASSLAGQGNQPQHF.

This clone was seen a few times. V is TRBV5-8 and J is TRBJ2-5; tentative D call: TRBD1 (5 bases). This CDR3 is built from 13 residues. CDR1 and CDR2 (germline): SGHTS, YDEGEE. Trimming cost V 0 bases and J 7 bases, with 10 bases left between them. CDR3 coding DNA: TGTGCCAGCAGCTTGGCCAGGGTGGGGACCCAGTACTTC. It encodes CASSLARVGTQYF.

The chain couples TRBV27 to TRBJ2-7; D unclear. The CDR3 runs 13 residues. Germline loops: CDR1 MNHEY, CDR2 SMNVEV (reference sequence). Trimming took off 2 bases at V and 5 bases at J, with 10 bases between the two ends. For the CDR3, the DNA is TGTGCCAGCAGTTTAAGGGCGGTTAACGAGCAGTACTTC. Translated: CASSLRAVNEQYF.

The chain combines TRBV3-1 (or the pseudogene TRBV3-2) with TRBJ1-4; no reliable D call. The germline V and J ends were trimmed by 9 bases and 8 bases, with 10 bases remaining between them. This CDR3 has 11 amino acids. Germline CDR1 LGHDT, CDR2 YNNKEL (reference sequence). The CDR3 reads CASSLGEKLFF. The CDR3 DNA is TGTGCCAGTTCCTTGGGGGAAAAACTGTTTTTT.

The V gene is TRBV29-1, the J gene TRBJ1-4; 7 bases map to TRBD1. With 7 bases clipped from V and 5 bases from J, the junction kept 7 bases outside the gene matches. The length of the CDR3 is 13 residues. Germline V gives CDR1 SQVTM, CDR2 ANQGSEA. The CDR3 DNA reads TGCAGCGGCGGCCGGGACAGAAATGAAAAACTGTTTTTT. It codes for CSGGRDRNEKLFF.

This clone was seen just once. The chain carries TRBV7-9 and TRBJ1-1; TRBD1 aligns across 11 bases. Germline V lookup: CDR1 SEHNR, CDR2 FQNEAQ (reference sequence). CDR3 length equals 14 residues. The trim removed 4 bases at V and 7 bases at J, leaving 5 bases unmatched. The CDR3 sequence is CASSSWTGGFEAFF. The CDR3 DNA is TGTGCCAGCAGCTCGTGGACAGGGGGCTTTGAAGCTTTCTTT.

The CDR3 nucleotides are TGTGCCAGCAGCCACACCCGAGGGTACTTGAACACTGAAGCTTTCTTT. Translation gives CASSHTRGYLNTEAFF. The chain recombines TRBV3-1 (or the pseudogene TRBV3-2) with TRBJ1-1; no definite D call. The CDR3 is 16 amino acids. V was clipped by 3 bases and J by 0 bases, with 14 bases between them. In germline, CDR1 is LGHDT, CDR2 YNNKEL (reference sequence).

V and J are TRBV6-1 and TRBJ1-6; TRBD1 matches 8 bases. Germline CDR1 reads MNHNS; CDR2 reads SASEGT. The ends lost 2 bases at V and 9 bases at J; junction bases unmatched: 12. This CDR3 has 17 residues. The DNA of the CDR3 is TGTGCCAGCAGTGAACCTCCACCGACAGGGGCAAGTTCACCCCTCCACTTT. Encoded protein: CASSEPPPTGASSPLHF.

This chain uses TRBV5-6 with TRBJ1-5; 7 bases match TRBD1. Germline V gene sequence: CDR1 SGHDT, CDR2 YYEEEE. The CDR3 totals 13 residues. The V and J ends lost 1 base and 7 bases, in that order; junction bases with no gene match: 2. The CDR3 coding sequence is TGTGCCAGCAGCTTGACAGGGGTCCAGCCCCAGCATTTT. Protein: CASSLTGVQPQHF. The full variable domain, rest sourced from reference TRBV5-6 and TRBJ1-5, is DAGVTQSPTHLIKTRGQQVTLRCSPKSGHDTVSWYQQALGQGPQFIFQYYEEEERQRGNFPDRFSGHQFPNYSSELNVNALLLGDSALYLCASSLTGVQPQHFGDGTRLSIL.

In regard to this clone: One junction end disagrees with the germline gene, perhaps due to a read error. The chain recombines TRBV27 with TRBJ1-1; weak D call: TRBD1 (6 bases). The CDR3 sequence is 15 residues long. Germline V gives CDR1 MNHEY, CDR2 SMNVEV (reference sequence). CDR3 DNA: TGTGCCAGCAGCTTATGGGCGGACAGGAACACTGAAGCTTTCTTT. It encodes CASSLWADRNTEAFF.

The rearrangement uses TRBV19 and TRBJ1-1; no firm D call. Germline V CDR1 and CDR2: LNHDA, SQIVND (reference sequence). There are 14 residues in the CDR3. Trimming removed 4 bases at V and 0 bases at J, with 9 bases between. The CDR3 region has the DNA TGTGCCAGTAGTAATCGGGCAGTGAACACTGAAGCTTTCTTT. It translates to CASSNRAVNTEAFF. The whole variable domain, remainder taken from reference TRBV19 and TRBJ1-1, is DGGITQSPKYLFRKEGQNVTLSCEQNLNHDAMYWYRQDPGQGLRLIYYSQIVNDFQKGDIAEGYSVSREKKESFPLTVTSAQKNPTAFYLCASSNRAVNTEAFFGQGTRLTVV.

This sequence joins TRBV3-1 (or the pseudogene TRBV3-2) and TRBJ1-1; TRBD1 is a possible D gene (6 bases). This CDR3 is built from 15 residues. Germline loops: CDR1 LGHDT, CDR2 YNNKEL (reference sequence). The V and J ends lost 0 bases and 6 bases respectively, with 14 bases between them. The CDR3 protein is CASSQDRGGSPEAFF. As DNA, the CDR3 is TGTGCCAGCAGCCAAGATAGAGGGGGTAGTCCTGAAGCTTTCTTT.

In its sample, this clone was seen a few times. V usage is TRBV7-3 and J usage is TRBJ2-3, with a tentative D call TRBD1 (6 bases). The CDR3 is 16 amino acids. V gave up 2 bases and J gave up 0 bases, with 12 bases separating them. The germline CDR1 and CDR2 sequences are SGHTA and FQGTGA. The chain's CDR3 is CASSLRGTGSTDTQYF. The CDR3 region has the DNA TGTGCCAGCAGCTTACGGGGCACAGGGAGCACAGATACGCAGTATTTT.

The chain combines TRBV7-9 with TRBJ2-3; 9 nucleotides align to TRBD2. This CDR3 has 18 amino acids. CDR1 is SEHNR, CDR2 FQNEAQ, per germline (reference sequence). Trimming removed 0 bases from V and 4 bases from J; junction bases left unmatched: 11. The CDR3 is CASSLAAVAGVGADTQYF. The CDR3 region has the DNA TGTGCCAGCAGCTTAGCGGCGGTAGCGGGGGTAGGTGCAGATACGCAGTATTTT.

V gene TRBV24-1 combines with J gene TRBJ2-1; 11 nucleotides line up with TRBD2. The CDR3 length is 16 residues. Trimming took 4 bases from V and 5 from J; bases not matched to a gene: 6. The germline V gene has CDR1 KGHDR and CDR2 SFDVKD. This chain's CDR3 is CATSDQLAGEHNEQFF. CDR3 in DNA: TGTGCCACCAGTGACCAACTAGCGGGGGAACACAATGAGCAGTTCTTC.

The chain has TRBV3-1 (or the pseudogene TRBV3-2) and TRBJ2-3, with TRBD1 identical over 10 bases. J was trimmed by 6 bases and V by 1 base; bases with no gene match: 7. The CDR3 spans 16 residues. Germline V gene lookup returns CDR1 LGHDT and CDR2 YNNKEL (reference sequence). The DNA for the CDR3 is TGTGCCAGCAGCCAAGGAGTGGGGACAGGGGTGGATACGCAGTATTTT. Its translation is CASSQGVGTGVDTQYF.